This entry concerns a single T cell receptor beta chain. These data come from a study of blood T cell repertoires in COVID-19. Study-wide background: Sites across the United States, Italy and Spain contributed samples from acute and convalescent COVID-19. PBMCs, B-cell-depleted T cells, or T cells provided the cDNA or gDNA that made up the material.

Original analysis: Nucleated cell number was recorded as an estimate derived from reference gene primer amplification. Libraries were prepared by immunoSEQ multiplex PCR; TCRdb keeps only in-frame clonotypes and omits some of them. V and J calls plus clone size are reproduced from that table; the DNA served to infer D and trimming. Of around 200,000 clones in the sample, 80% to 85% were seen once. Germline loops: CDR1 ENHRY, CDR2 SYGVKD. Trimming pared 7 bases from V and 4 bases from J, leaving 12 bases between. The CDR3 consists of 13 residues. The chain is built from TRBV10-3 and TRBJ2-3; D might be TRBD2 (6 bases). The sequenced sample was peripheral blood. The clonotype was recovered from a man aged 50-59 years with active or convalescent COVID-19. The CDR3 spells CAITGGVADTQYF. In nucleotides, the CDR3 is TGTGCCATCACGGGCGGGGTCGCAGATACGCAGTATTTT.